One and the same sample provided the 27 T cell receptor beta chains below, sequenced in a study of CD8+ T cells in alopecia areata. Noted treatment: oral pan-JAK inhibitor, 5-10 mg twice daily. Once RNA had been extracted, it was reverse transcribed into cDNA to act as the sequencing template. The repertoire was sequenced with immunoSEQ multiplex PCR; TCRdb's copy has only in-frame clones and lacks some. This sample has 120,000 or so clones, with about 61% found just once. The sequencing used CD8+ T cells sorted from blood, collected at week 4, from a patient treated with tofacitinib. The source is a human donor with alopecia areata.

CDR3 sequence reads: CASSSPYTDTQYF. CDR3 coding DNA: TGTGCCAGCAGCTCCCCTTACACAGATACGCAGTATTTT. The J gene is TRBJ2-3, the V gene TRBV11-2, with D uncertain. Germline V lookup: CDR1 SGHAT, CDR2 FQNNGV. The CDR3 sequence is 13 residues long. V dropped 4 bases and J dropped 2 bases, with 7 bases sitting between them.

The rearrangement uses TRBV30 and TRBJ2-1; no clear D gene. The V and J ends lost 1 base and 6 bases respectively, with 7 bases between them. The CDR3 covers 12 residues. The V gene's germline CDR1 is GTSNPN and CDR2 SVGIG (reference sequence). The CDR3 loop is CAWSGLLNEQFF. CDR3 DNA sequence: TGTGCCTGGAGTGGGCTTCTCAATGAGCAGTTCTTC.

The chain employs TRBV29-1 and TRBJ2-5, with 7 bases aligning to TRBD2. CDR3 size: 13 residues. The J segment lost 5 bases and the V segment lost 8 bases, leaving 11 bases of the junction unmatched. Germline CDR1 and CDR2: SQVTM and ANQGSEA. The CDR3 DNA reads as TGCAGCTTGGGGGGAGGGGAAGTGGAGACCCAGTACTTC. Translating gives CSLGGGEVETQYF.

This clone has just one count. The chain has TRBV29-1 and TRBJ1-1; perhaps TRBD1 as D (5 bases). The CDR3 has 13 amino acids. V was clipped by 3 bases and J by 7 bases, with 15 bases between them. The V gene's germline CDR1 is SQVTM and CDR2 ANQGSEA. For the CDR3, the DNA is TGCAGCGTTGATGGGGGGACTGTTTTTGAAGCTTTCTTT. Translated: CSVDGGTVFEAFF.

The V call is TRBV7-2, the J call TRBJ1-1; no clear D. The CDR3 has 15 amino acids. The V and J ends lost 1 base and 4 bases respectively, with 13 bases between them. Looked up from germline, CDR1 is SGHTA and CDR2 is FQGNSA. CDR3 loop: CASSLDASGGTEAFF. CDR3 in DNA: TGTGCCAGCAGCTTAGACGCATCCGGCGGCACTGAAGCTTTCTTT.

The J gene is TRBJ1-5, the V gene TRBV15; TRBD1 aligns across 12 bases. Unmatched junction bases numbered 16, after V lost 7 bases and J lost 6 bases. Germline assignment: CDR1 LNHNV and CDR2 YYDKDF (reference sequence). This CDR3 region has 18 residues. The CDR3 loop reads CATTSSGTGGFLSQPQHF. The CDR3 bases are TGTGCCACCACCTCTTCCGGGACAGGGGGCTTCCTAAGTCAGCCCCAGCATTTT.

The rearrangement links TRBV5-6 to TRBJ1-2; the D gene is possibly TRBD1 (5 bases). The germline V gene encodes CDR1 SGHDT and CDR2 YYEEEE. The CDR3 consists of 15 residues. The V end lost 0 bases, the J end lost 2 bases, and 11 bases lay between the germline ends. The CDR3 sequence is CASSLAGNGNYGYTF. The CDR3 bases are TGTGCCAGCAGCTTGGCAGGGAACGGGAACTATGGCTACACCTTC. The full variable domain, its missing parts supplied by reference TRBV5-6 and TRBJ1-2, is DAGVTQSPTHLIKTRGQQVTLRCSPKSGHDTVSWYQQALGQGPQFIFQYYEEEERQRGNFPDRFSGHQFPNYSSELNVNALLLGDSALYLCASSLAGNGNYGYTFGSGTRLTVV.

CDR3 coding DNA: TGTGCCAGCAGCTCGTGGACTAGCTTAGGGGAGACCCAGTACTTC. Translating it yields CASSSWTSLGETQYF. The chain employs TRBV5-6 and TRBJ2-5, with 8 bases aligning to TRBD2. Trimming removed 3 bases from V and 5 bases from J; junction bases left unmatched: 9. Per the germline V gene, CDR1 is SGHDT and CDR2 is YYEEEE. There are 15 residues in the CDR3.

This clone was counted between two and nine times. The genes are TRBV29-1 and TRBJ2-7; D possibly corresponds to TRBD1 (6 bases). V was clipped by 1 base and J by 2 bases, with 9 bases between them. CDR1 is SQVTM, CDR2 ANQGSEA, per germline. This CDR3 contains 13 residues. The chain's CDR3 is CSVEGTVPYEQYF. The CDR3 DNA sequence: TGCAGCGTTGAAGGGACAGTCCCCTACGAGCAGTACTTC.

The rearrangement links TRBV7-8 to TRBJ2-6; 7 bases align to TRBD1. Losses at the gene ends were 4 bases for V and 2 bases for J; bases not matched to a gene: 5. This CDR3 comprises 16 residues. Per the germline V gene, CDR1 is SGHVS and CDR2 is FQNEAQ. CDR3 residues: CASSSPQGAGANVLTF. The CDR3 DNA reads as TGTGCCAGCAGCTCGCCCCAGGGGGCTGGGGCCAACGTCCTGACTTTC.

The genes are TRBV5-4 and TRBJ2-6; no clear D. Germline CDR1 reads SGHNT; CDR2 reads YYREEE (reference sequence). The CDR3 is made up of 15 amino acids. Trimming shortened V by 4 bases and J by 5 bases, and 13 bases separated the two germline ends. CDR3 nucleotides: TGTGCCAGCAGCCTCGATCTCTCACGGGCCAACGTCCTGACTTTC. Translation: CASSLDLSRANVLTF.

The chain links TRBV5-1 to TRBJ2-3; D is perhaps TRBD1 (6 bases). The V gene's germline CDR1 is SGHRS and CDR2 YFSETQ. V was clipped by 2 bases and J by 0 bases, with 10 bases between them. This CDR3 is built from 15 residues. DNA of the CDR3: TGCGCCAGCAGCTTAGGGACAACTAGCACAGATACGCAGTATTTT. As protein: CASSLGTTSTDTQYF.

The rearrangement uses TRBV5-6 and TRBJ1-5; D gene unclear. V lost 3 bases and J lost 0, with 7 bases in between. The CDR3 runs 14 residues. Per germline, CDR1 SGHDT and CDR2 YYEEEE. CDR3 sequence: CASSWGTSNQPQHF. DNA of the CDR3: TGTGCCAGCAGCTGGGGAACTAGCAATCAGCCCCAGCATTTT. The full variable domain, its missing parts supplied by reference TRBV5-6 and TRBJ1-5, is DAGVTQSPTHLIKTRGQQVTLRCSPKSGHDTVSWYQQALGQGPQFIFQYYEEEERQRGNFPDRFSGHQFPNYSSELNVNALLLGDSALYLCASSWGTSNQPQHFGDGTRLSIL.

V usage is TRBV29-1 and J usage is TRBJ2-3; weak D call: TRBD2 (6 bases). V lost 4 bases and J 6 bases, leaving 14 bases between the germline ends. The CDR3 spans 13 residues. CDR1 and CDR2 from the germline V gene are SQVTM and ANQGSEA. The CDR3 DNA is TGCAGCGTTGGGGCGGGGTTCGCGGATACGCAGTATTTT. It is translated as CSVGAGFADTQYF.

This clone came up a few times. The DNA for the CDR3 is TGCAGCGTTGGAACTAGCGGGGGGGCCGTAATGGGCTCCTACAATGAGCAGTTCTTC. Its translation: CSVGTSGGAVMGSYNEQFF. This chain connects TRBV29-1 to TRBJ2-1; TRBD2 matches at 13 bases. The CDR3 extends over 19 amino acids. CDR1 is SQVTM and CDR2 is ANQGSEA in the germline V gene. With 4 bases clipped from V and 0 bases from J, the junction kept 12 bases outside the gene matches.

This chain connects TRBV4-1 to TRBJ2-7, with D tentatively TRBD1 (6 bases). Looked up from germline, CDR1 is MGHRA and CDR2 is YSYEKL. V was cut by 3 bases and J by 3 bases, with 12 bases left in between. The CDR3 is 14 residues long. CDR3 sequence (DNA): TGCGCCAGCAGCCATAGGGACACGGGCTACGAGCAGTACTTC. Translating it yields CASSHRDTGYEQYF.

The V gene is TRBV2, the J gene TRBJ2-7; unclear D gene. Germline V gene sequence: CDR1 SNHLY, CDR2 FYNNEI. This CDR3 contains 13 residues. V lost 10 bases to trimming and J lost 2 bases, with 15 bases between them. The CDR3 here is CAKRAPEAYEQYF. DNA of the CDR3: TGTGCCAAAAGAGCTCCAGAGGCCTACGAGCAGTACTTC.

The rearrangement uses TRBV5-1 and TRBJ2-5; D is tentatively TRBD1 or TRBD2 (5 bases each). V gave up 5 bases and J gave up 2 bases, with 22 bases separating them. The CDR3 spans 17 residues. CDR1 is SGHRS and CDR2 is YFSETQ in the germline V gene. DNA of the CDR3: TGCGCCAGCAGAGGGGACGGCGCTGGAGTCCTTCAAGAGACCCAGTACTTC. As protein: CASRGDGAGVLQETQYF.

V is TRBV13 and J is TRBJ2-6; 7 bases are shared with TRBD1. CDR3 length: 16 amino acids. Unmatched junction bases numbered 6, after V lost 5 bases and J lost 2 bases. Per germline, CDR1 PRHDT and CDR2 FYEKMQ (reference sequence). The CDR3: CASSENDRAGANVLTF. The CDR3, as DNA: TGTGCCAGCAGCGAGAATGACAGGGCTGGGGCCAACGTCCTGACTTTC.

This clone showed up just a few times. V usage is TRBV5-1 and J usage is TRBJ2-3; 7 bases map to TRBD2. The CDR3 spans 16 residues. CDR1 and CDR2 (germline): SGHRS, YFSETQ. Germline trimming cut 4 bases from V and 2 bases from J; bases unmatched to any gene: 10. This CDR3 reads CASSPGTIRNTDTQYF. The CDR3 DNA is TGCGCCAGCAGCCCAGGGACTATTCGGAACACAGATACGCAGTATTTT.

This clone was observed a few times. The rearrangement joins TRBV19 to TRBJ1-2; possibly TRBD1 for D (5 bases). Germline assignment: CDR1 LNHDA and CDR2 SQIVND (reference sequence). Trimming shortened V by 5 bases and J by 4 bases, and 20 bases separated the two germline ends. CDR3 length: 16 amino acids. The CDR3, as DNA: TGTGCCAGTAGTCCCGGGGGGACCTTTGCCTTCTATGGCTACACCTTC. Translating gives CASSPGGTFAFYGYTF.

This chain joins TRBV15 and TRBJ1-1; D unclear. The CDR3 covers 17 residues. The germline V gene encodes CDR1 LNHNV and CDR2 YYDKDF (reference sequence). The V end was cut by 0 bases, the J end by 0 bases, with 14 bases between. CDR3 bases: TGTGCCACCAGCAGAGAAGGCCAAGCGCAGGTGAACACTGAAGCTTTCTTT. Encoded protein: CATSREGQAQVNTEAFF.

The gene calls are TRBV13 and TRBJ2-5; D unresolved. Germline lookup yields CDR1 PRHDT and CDR2 FYEKMQ (reference sequence). The V gene lost 0 bases and the J gene lost 0 bases, with 8 bases spanning the gap. CDR3 length equals 15 residues. CDR3 amino acids: CASSLGTVDQETQYF. CDR3 in DNA: TGTGCCAGCAGCTTAGGGACGGTCGACCAAGAGACCCAGTACTTC.

This clone showed up just once. The chain carries TRBV7-6 and TRBJ2-1; D perhaps matches TRBD2 (5 bases). The CDR3 sequence is 12 residues long. Trimming pared 2 bases from V and 6 bases from J, leaving 5 bases between. CDR1 and CDR2 (germline): SGHVS, FNYEAQ. Here the CDR3 reads CASSLSGNEQFF. CDR3 in DNA: TGTGCCAGCAGCTTAAGCGGCAATGAGCAGTTCTTC.

The chain joins TRBV5-1 to TRBJ2-1; D call uncertain. CDR1 and CDR2 (germline): SGHRS, YFSETQ. This CDR3 comprises 15 residues. V lost 4 bases to trimming and J lost 0 bases, with 11 bases between them. This CDR3 is CASSTDVSSYNEQFF. The CDR3 bases are TGCGCCAGCAGCACCGACGTAAGCTCCTACAATGAGCAGTTCTTC.

The chain links TRBV27 to TRBJ2-1, with a tentative D call TRBD2 (6 bases). The CDR3 spans 12 residues. Germline V gene sequence: CDR1 MNHEY, CDR2 SMNVEV (reference sequence). V lost 5 bases to trimming and J lost 5 bases, with 7 bases between them. Here the CDR3 reads CASSPGDNEQFF. CDR3 DNA sequence: TGTGCCAGCAGTCCGGGAGACAATGAGCAGTTCTTC.

The V gene is TRBV30, the J gene TRBJ2-3, with D perhaps matching TRBD2 (5 bases). The CDR3 spans 15 residues. Trimming stripped 7 bases from V and 8 bases from J, with 25 bases between. Germline assignment: CDR1 GTSNPN and CDR2 SVGIG (reference sequence). Written as DNA, the CDR3 is TGTGCCTTGCTCCCACGGCTAGCCTCCTCGGGTACGCAGTATTTT. Protein product: CALLPRLASSGTQYF.